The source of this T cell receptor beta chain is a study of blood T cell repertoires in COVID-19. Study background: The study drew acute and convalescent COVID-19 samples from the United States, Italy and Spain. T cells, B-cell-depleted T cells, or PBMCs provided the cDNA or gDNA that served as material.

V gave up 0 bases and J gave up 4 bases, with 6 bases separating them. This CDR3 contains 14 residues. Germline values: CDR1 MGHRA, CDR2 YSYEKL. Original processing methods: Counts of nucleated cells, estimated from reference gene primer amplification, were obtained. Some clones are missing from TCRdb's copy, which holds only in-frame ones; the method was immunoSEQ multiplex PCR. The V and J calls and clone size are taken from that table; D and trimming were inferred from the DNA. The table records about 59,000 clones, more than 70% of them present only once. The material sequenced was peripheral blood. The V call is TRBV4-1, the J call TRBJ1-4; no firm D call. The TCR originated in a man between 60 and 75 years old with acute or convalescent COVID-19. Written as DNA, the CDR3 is TGCGCCAGCAGCCAAGACCCCGGTAATGAAAAACTGTTTTTT. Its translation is CASSQDPGNEKLFF.